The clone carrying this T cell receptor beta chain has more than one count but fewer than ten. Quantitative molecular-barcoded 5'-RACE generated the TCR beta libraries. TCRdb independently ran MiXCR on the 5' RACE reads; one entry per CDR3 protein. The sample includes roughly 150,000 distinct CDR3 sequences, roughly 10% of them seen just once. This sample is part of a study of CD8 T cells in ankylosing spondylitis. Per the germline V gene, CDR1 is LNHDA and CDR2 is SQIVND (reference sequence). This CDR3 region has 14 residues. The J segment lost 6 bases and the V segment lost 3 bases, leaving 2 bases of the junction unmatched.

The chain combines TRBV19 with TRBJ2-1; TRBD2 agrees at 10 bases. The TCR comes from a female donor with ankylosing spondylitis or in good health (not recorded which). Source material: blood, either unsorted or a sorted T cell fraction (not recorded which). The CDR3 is CASSISGRGNEQFF. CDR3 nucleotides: TGTGCCAGTAGTATCAGCGGGAGGGGCAATGAGCAGTTCTTC.